This TCR beta chain is drawn from a study of cytomegalovirus exposure and HLA in healthy donors. Study-wide findings and caveats: Under in vitro conditions, a few CMV-associated chains were confirmed as specific for CMV antigens.

Concerning this clone itself: Its antigen is still unknown.

This table comes from immunoSEQ multiplex PCR, and its TCRdb copy is limited to in-frame clones, with some not included. The table records about 140,000 clones, roughly 86% of them present only once. Germline-derived CDR1 and CDR2 are MDHEN and SYDVKM. The CDR3 sequence is 13 residues long. Trimming took off 3 bases at V and 8 bases at J, with 13 bases between the two ends. The genes are TRBV28 and TRBJ1-2; D is unclear. The sequenced material came from PBMCs. The TCR sequence derives from a man younger than 35 in good health and CMV-seropositive. CDR3: CASSLQEGRGYTF. In DNA form, the CDR3 reads TGTGCCAGCAGTTTGCAGGAAGGTCGAGGCTACACCTTC.